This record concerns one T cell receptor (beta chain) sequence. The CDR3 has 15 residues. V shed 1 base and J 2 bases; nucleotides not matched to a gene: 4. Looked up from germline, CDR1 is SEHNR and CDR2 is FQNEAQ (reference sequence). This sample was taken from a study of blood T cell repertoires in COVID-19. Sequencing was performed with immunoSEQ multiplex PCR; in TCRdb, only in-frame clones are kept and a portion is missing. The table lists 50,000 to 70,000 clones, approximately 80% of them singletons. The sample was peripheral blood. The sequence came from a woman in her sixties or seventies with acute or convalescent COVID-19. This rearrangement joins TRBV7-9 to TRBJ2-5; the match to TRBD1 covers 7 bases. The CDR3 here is CASSLVLQGQETQYF. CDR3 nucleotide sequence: TGTGCCAGCAGCTTAGTTTTACAGGGGCAAGAGACCCAGTACTTC.